Presented here are 31 T cell receptor beta chains from one specimen sequenced in a study of T cells after yellow fever vaccination. In TCRdb, the 5' RACE reads were re-called with MiXCR into one record per CDR3 protein. The data contain hundreds of thousands of distinct CDR3 sequences, approximately 18% of them singletons. The sequences come from PBMCs, collected before the yellow fever booster vaccination. These receptors originate from a man aged 18 to 29 who received the YFV17D yellow fever vaccine.

This sequence joins TRBV12-3 or TRBV12-4 and TRBJ2-1, with 12 bases fitting TRBD2. This CDR3 has 14 residues. With 7 bases clipped from V and 6 bases from J, the junction kept 4 bases outside the gene matches. CDR3 sequence reads: CASTRLAGVNEQFF. CDR3 bases: TGTGCCAGCACTCGACTAGCGGGGGTCAATGAGCAGTTCTTC.

The V gene is TRBV27, the J gene TRBJ2-1; D is possibly TRBD1 (6 bases). Germline V lookup: CDR1 MNHEY, CDR2 SMNVEV (reference sequence). V was shortened by 8 bases and J by 5 bases, with 19 bases between the two germline ends. This CDR3 region has 15 residues. CDR3 protein: CASQIWSGVNNEQFF. The CDR3 DNA reads TGTGCCAGCCAGATATGGTCAGGGGTGAACAATGAGCAGTTCTTC.

This clonotype was seen a handful of times. The genes are TRBV7-9 and TRBJ2-7, with 9 bases identical to TRBD1. CDR1 and CDR2 from the germline V gene are SEHNR and FQNEAQ (reference sequence). Trimming took 2 bases from V and 5 from J; bases not matched to a gene: 7. The CDR3 totals 15 residues. The CDR3 nucleotides read TGTGCCAGCAGCTTAACAGGGGGCCACTTGAACGAGCAGTACGTC. Translating gives CASSLTGGHLNEQYV.

This clonotype has only a few counts. V and J are TRBV7-2 and TRBJ2-5; the match to TRBD2 covers 7 bases. V shed 10 bases, J shed 1 base, and the junction held 9 bases outside the gene matches. Germline V lookup: CDR1 SGHTA, CDR2 FQGNSA. The CDR3 is made up of 14 amino acids. CDR3: CATQSWGGQETQYF. CDR3 DNA: TGTGCCACCCAGTCTTGGGGGGGCCAAGAGACCCAGTACTTC.

In its sample, this clonotype was seen a few times. The rearrangement uses TRBV4-1 and TRBJ1-2; D uncertain. V was trimmed by 3 bases and J by 3 bases, leaving 8 bases between them. This CDR3 is built from 13 residues. The germline CDR1 and CDR2 sequences are MGHRA and YSYEKL. CDR3 in amino acids: CASSHPRDYGYTF. The DNA for the CDR3 is TGCGCCAGCAGCCACCCTAGGGACTATGGCTACACCTTC.

As for this clonotype: A read error may account for a junction end that differs from germline. CDR3 in amino acids: CASIYSGGGDNEQFF. The DNA for the CDR3 is TGTGCCAGCATTTACTCGGGGGGAGGGGACAATGAGCAGTTCTTC. The chain is built from TRBV6-6 and TRBJ2-1; 7 nucleotides match TRBD2. The germline V gene has CDR1 MNHNY and CDR2 SVGAGI (reference sequence). The CDR3 consists of 15 residues.

This clonotype was picked up a small number of times. The chain employs TRBV5-5 and TRBJ2-7; D is unresolved. Germline V gene sequence: CDR1 SGHKS, CDR2 YYEKEE (reference sequence). V lost 4 bases, J lost 2 bases, and 13 bases lay in between. The CDR3 runs to 14 residues. The CDR3 DNA reads TGTGCCAGCAGCATATCAGGTTTAACCTACGAGCAGTACGTC. Translated: CASSISGLTYEQYV.

The chain joins TRBV6-2 or TRBV6-3 to TRBJ2-5, with 7 bases fitting TRBD1. The CDR3 spans 13 residues. CDR1 is MNHEY and CDR2 is SVGEGT in the germline V gene. Trimming at V came to 6 bases and at J to 5 bases, leaving 6 bases not matched to a gene. CDR3 residues: CASSDRVRETQYF. In DNA form, the CDR3 reads TGTGCCAGCAGCGACAGGGTGCGGGAGACCCAGTACTTC.

The chain combines TRBV6-2 or TRBV6-3 with TRBJ2-1; 8 bases fit TRBD1. Germline lookup yields CDR1 MNHEY and CDR2 SVGEGT. The V gene end was trimmed by 5 bases and the J gene end by 8 bases; junction bases not matched to a gene: 8. The CDR3 sequence is 14 residues long. CDR3 nucleotides: TGTGCCAGCAGTACCCAGGGGGCCATGGATGAGCAGTTCTTC. Protein product: CASSTQGAMDEQFF.

The table lists this clonotype with a few counts. Here the CDR3 DNA reads TGTGCCACCAGTGACCGATTCTTCCGGGACGGAGATACGCAGTATTTT. Its protein product is CATSDRFFRDGDTQYF. V gene TRBV24-1 combines with J gene TRBJ2-3; D may be TRBD1 or TRBD2 (5 bases each). Germline CDR1 is KGHDR and CDR2 is SFDVKD. The ends were cut back, 4 bases at V and 5 bases at J, with 18 bases in the middle. The CDR3 sequence is 16 residues long.

This sequence joins TRBV4-2 and TRBJ2-5; no reliable D call. Trimming shortened V by 3 bases and J by 5 bases, and 13 bases separated the two germline ends. CDR1 and CDR2 (germline): LGHNA, YNFKEQ. The CDR3 consists of 14 residues. DNA for the CDR3: TGTGCCAGCAGCCAGTTATCCCGGCAGGAGACCCAGTACTTC. It is translated as CASSQLSRQETQYF.

The chain is built from TRBV7-3 and TRBJ2-1; 11 bases fit TRBD2. The V gene end was trimmed by 5 bases and the J gene end by 6 bases; junction bases not matched to a gene: 6. The germline V gene has CDR1 SGHTA and CDR2 FQGTGA. There are 15 residues in the CDR3. Written as DNA, the CDR3 is TGTGCCAGCAGCCTTAGCGGGGGGGTTCTCAATGAGCAGTTCTTC. This gives the protein CASSLSGGVLNEQFF. The whole variable domain, remainder taken from reference TRBV7-3 and TRBJ2-1, is GAGVSQTPSNKVTEKGKYVELRCDPISGHTALYWYRQSLGQGPEFLIYFQGTGAADDSGLPNDRFFAVRPEGSVSTLKIQRTERGDSAVYLCASSLSGGVLNEQFFGPGTRLTVL.

The chain carries TRBV15 and TRBJ1-3, with 7 bases aligning to TRBD1. Germline lookup yields CDR1 LNHNV and CDR2 YYDKDF (reference sequence). After removal of 10 bases from V and 0 bases from J, the junction contained 9 bases not matched to a gene. CDR3 length: 15 residues. The CDR3 coding sequence is TGTGCCAGTGGGACAGTTAAAAACTCTGGAAACACCATATATTTT. This translates into CASGTVKNSGNTIYF.

This sequence joins TRBV20-1 and TRBJ1-1; D is uncertain. The CDR3 is made up of 14 amino acids. The V end was cut by 3 bases, the J end by 1 base, with 12 bases between. Germline V lookup: CDR1 DFQATT, CDR2 SNEGSKA (reference sequence). CDR3 region: CSARPPRENTEAFF. The CDR3 DNA follows: TGCAGTGCTAGGCCCCCAAGAGAGAACACTGAAGCTTTCTTT.

The V call is TRBV11-3, the J call TRBJ2-1; 8 bases map to TRBD2. V dropped 0 bases and J dropped 6; count of bases not matched to a gene: 7. Germline CDR1 is SGHNT and CDR2 is YENEEA. This CDR3 has 16 residues. In nucleotides, the CDR3 is TGTGCCAGCAGCTTAGAGGCCGGGGGGGGAAGCAATGAGCAGTTCTTC. Translation gives CASSLEAGGGSNEQFF.

The chain has TRBV29-1 and TRBJ2-3; unclear D gene. V shed 6 bases and J shed 1 base, with 2 bases lying between them. Germline loops: CDR1 SQVTM, CDR2 ANQGSEA. The CDR3 extends over 10 amino acids. Here the CDR3 DNA reads TGCAGCGTAGGCACAGATACGCAGTATTTT. Protein product: CSVGTDTQYF.

This chain connects TRBV7-3 to TRBJ2-1, with D possibly TRBD2 on 6 matching bases. This CDR3 region has 16 residues. Trimming left V 5 bases short and J 3 bases short, with 17 bases between. Germline CDR1 is SGHTA and CDR2 is FQGTGA. In DNA form, the CDR3 reads TGTGCCAGCAGCAACCTCAGCGGGCCCGACTACAATGAGCAGTTCTTC. Protein product: CASSNLSGPDYNEQFF.

V and J are TRBV7-3 and TRBJ2-7; D call uncertain. The length of the CDR3 is 14 residues. Germline lookup yields CDR1 SGHTA and CDR2 FQGTGA. The germline V and J ends were trimmed by 2 bases and 5 bases, with 13 bases remaining between them. This CDR3 is CASSLGVSVNEQYF. The CDR3 bases are TGTGCCAGCAGCTTAGGGGTTTCGGTGAACGAGCAGTACTTC. The full variable domain, in which reference TRBV7-3 and TRBJ2-7 provide the parts outside the CDR3, is GAGVSQTPSNKVTEKGKYVELRCDPISGHTALYWYRQSLGQGPEFLIYFQGTGAADDSGLPNDRFFAVRPEGSVSTLKIQRTERGDSAVYLCASSLGVSVNEQYFGPGTRLTVT.

This clonotype has more than one count but fewer than ten. The chain joins TRBV5-1 to TRBJ1-6; no clear D. The germline CDR1 and CDR2 sequences are SGHRS and YFSETQ. V lost 6 bases and J 0 bases, leaving 10 bases between the germline ends. CDR3 length: 15 residues. CDR3 protein: CASTDSGSYNSPLHF. The CDR3 DNA reads TGCGCCAGCACCGACTCTGGCTCCTATAATTCACCCCTCCACTTT.

The chain uses TRBV21-1 and TRBJ1-5; the D call in the table, TRBD1, was not verified against the DNA. TRBV21-1 is classified as a pseudogene. This CDR3 contains 14 residues. The CDR3: CASMGEDRTQPQHF. The CDR3 DNA follows: TGTGCCAGCATGGGGGAAGACCGTACCCAGCCCCAGCATTTT.

The chain couples TRBV4-3 to TRBJ1-1; no definite D call. The V gene lost 0 bases and the J gene lost 1 base, with 6 bases spanning the gap. The CDR3 contains 14 residues. Germline V CDR1 and CDR2: LGHNA, YSLEER. CDR3 sequence (DNA): TGCGCCAGCAGCCAAGAAGCCGGGAACACTGAAGCTTTCTTT. Protein sequence: CASSQEAGNTEAFF.

The V and J genes are TRBV19 and TRBJ1-5; D unresolved. Germline V gene data show CDR1 as LNHDA and CDR2 as SQIVND (reference sequence). The CDR3 has 18 amino acids. Trimming left V 3 bases short and J 0 bases short, with 18 bases between. The CDR3 region is CASSMAIQRAYSNQPQHF. DNA for the CDR3: TGTGCCAGTAGTATGGCAATACAAAGGGCTTATAGCAATCAGCCCCAGCATTTT.

The sample holds a few counts of this clonotype. CDR3 protein: CASSLAPTRSEQFF. Here the CDR3 DNA reads TGTGCCAGCAGCTTAGCCCCAACGCGGAGTGAGCAGTTCTTC. V usage is TRBV7-3 and J usage is TRBJ2-1; D gene ambiguous. Germline V gene data show CDR1 as SGHTA and CDR2 as FQGTGA. V dropped 2 bases and J dropped 9 bases, with 14 bases sitting between them. The CDR3 spans 14 residues.

CDR3 nucleotides: TGCGCCAGCAGCCAAAGACTGGGAAATTCACCCCTCCACTTT. Translation gives CASSQRLGNSPLHF. This chain uses TRBV4-1 with TRBJ1-6; D remains ambiguous. The V gene lost 2 bases and the J gene lost 7 bases, with 9 bases spanning the gap. CDR3 length equals 14 residues. Germline V CDR1 and CDR2: MGHRA, YSYEKL.

The V and J genes are TRBV3-1 and TRBJ2-7; D is unresolved. With 1 base removed from V and 10 bases from J, the gap between germline ends came to 14 bases. The length of the CDR3 is 13 residues. The germline CDR1 and CDR2 sequences are LGHDT and YNNKEL (reference sequence). CDR3 amino acids: CASSQGVFRVQYF. CDR3 nucleotides: TGTGCCAGCAGCCAAGGAGTCTTCCGAGTTCAGTACTTC.

This clonotype was observed a few times. A much bigger clone sits one base away, suggesting this may be a read error. This chain links TRBV9 with TRBJ2-5; weak D call: TRBD1 (6 bases). Looked up from germline, CDR1 is SGDLS and CDR2 is YYNGEE. With 0 bases removed from V and 3 bases from J, the gap between germline ends came to 6 bases. The CDR3 has 13 residues. This CDR3 reads CASSVGTEETQYF. In DNA form, the CDR3 reads TGTGCCAGCAGCGTAGGGACAGAAGAGACCCAGTACTTC.

The chain carries TRBV12-3 or TRBV12-4 and TRBJ2-7; D not certain. V lost 8 bases, J lost 3 bases, and 5 bases lay in between. CDR3 size: 10 residues. CDR3 DNA: TGTGCCAGCGGGATCTACGAGCAGTACTTC. The encoded protein is CASGIYEQYF.

The chain uses TRBV4-3 and TRBJ1-2; tentatively, D is TRBD1 (5 bases). The CDR3 runs to 16 residues. The V gene lost 1 base and the J gene lost 3 bases, with 15 bases spanning the gap. Germline loops: CDR1 LGHNA, CDR2 YSLEER. CDR3 in amino acids: CASSQVAGGSDYGYTF. CDR3 nucleotide sequence: TGCGCCAGCAGCCAAGTGGCGGGGGGGTCGGACTATGGCTACACCTTC.

This chain uses TRBV6-5 with TRBJ2-2, with D uncertain. V was cut by 4 bases and J by 2 bases, with 5 bases left in between. Germline V gives CDR1 MNHEY, CDR2 SVGAGI. The CDR3 is 13 residues long. This CDR3 reads CASSSFNTGELFF. For the CDR3, the DNA is TGTGCCAGCAGTTCTTTCAACACCGGGGAGCTGTTTTTT.

The V gene is TRBV27, the J gene TRBJ2-1; TRBD1 agrees at 7 bases. From germline, CDR1 is MNHEY and CDR2 SMNVEV (reference sequence). The CDR3 runs 15 residues. V shed 7 bases and J 2 bases; nucleotides not matched to a gene: 8. CDR3 coding DNA: TGTGCCAGCACCAACTGGACAGGTACCTACAATGAGCAGTTCTTC. Translated: CASTNWTGTYNEQFF.

This clonotype is a singleton in its sample. The chain employs TRBV30 and TRBJ2-3, with D possibly being TRBD1 (5 bases). V was cut by 1 base and J by 2 bases, with 10 bases left in between. From germline, CDR1 is GTSNPN and CDR2 SVGIG (reference sequence). The CDR3 covers 14 residues. The CDR3 reads CAWSGTSLTDTQYF. CDR3 nucleotide sequence: TGTGCCTGGAGTGGGACATCGCTCACAGATACGCAGTATTTT.